This T cell receptor beta chain was sequenced during a study of siplizumab effects on memory and regulatory T cells. Overall study results and limits: Naive T cells were seen as more diverse than memory cells and as major alloresponse contributors. Significant reduction of alloreactive sequences traceable to unstimulated CD4+ memory cells was observed with siplizumab.

About this clone itself: Its specificity is unknown.

Sequencing of each sample assayed some 10^5 TCR templates. Repertoires were generated with immunoSEQ multiplex PCR, while TCRdb's copy carries only in-frame clones and drops some. The data hold 92,000 or so clones, with 70% to 90% observed a single time. V lost 1 base, J lost 2 bases, and 4 bases stayed unmatched. The CDR3 is 16 residues long. Germline lookup yields CDR1 MGHDK and CDR2 SYGVNS. The TCR originated in a human donor in good health. The V and J genes are TRBV25-1 and TRBJ2-3; 9 bases match TRBD2. Sequences were obtained from CD4+ T cells sorted from blood. The CDR3 loop is CASSESASGVTDTQYF. The CDR3 DNA is TGTGCCAGCAGTGAATCGGCTAGCGGGGTCACAGATACGCAGTATTTT.